The clone carrying this TCR beta chain was observed once. Its antigen is currently unknown. The data derive from a study of blood T cells in healthy people across ages. Study-level information: Capture by template switching was about one barcoded beta molecule per two T cells.

Trimming took 3 bases from V and 10 from J, leaving 19 bases between them. This CDR3 is 14 amino acids long. The study's findings and limits: Considered underestimates were the diversity estimates obtained from one million T cells.

A J-beta primer mix and a sample-barcoded 5' primer were used in a second PCR of roughly 6 to 11 cycles. MiXCR, run by TCRdb on the 5' RACE reads, gives a single entry per CDR3 protein. This sample has 650,000 to 950,000 distinct CDR3 sequences, with around 42% found just once. This receptor was taken from a man aged 60 to 69 in good health. The sample consisted of blood. The chain is built from TRBV12-3 or TRBV12-4 and TRBJ2-7, with TRBD2 as a possible D gene (6 bases). The CDR3 DNA sequence: TGTGCCAGCAGTTTTGGGCAGGTAGCGGAGGCCCAGTACTTC. Its translation is CASSFGQVAEAQYF.